This record concerns one TCR beta chain sequence. The antigen remains undetermined. Each donor was healthy, and each was a bone marrow donor. This sample stems from a study of cytomegalovirus exposure and HLA in healthy donors. Overall study: Unique TCRs from HLA-typed donors, roughly 87 million of them, were held in an early data release.

Germline V gene lookup returns CDR1 SGHTA and CDR2 FQGNSA. There are 13 residues in the CDR3. With 4 bases clipped from V and 12 bases from J, the junction kept 5 bases outside the gene matches. Study-wide results and limits: A list of 150 to 200 TCR beta chains associated with cytomegalovirus was given. The classifier, whose performance was assessed in both the original and validation cohorts, reportedly diagnosed cytomegalovirus status with high specificity and sensitivity.

The PCR had 60 Vbeta and 13 Jbeta primers. Here immunoSEQ multiplex PCR was the method, and the copy in TCRdb shows in-frame clones only, minus some. The table records 120,000 to 150,000 clones, 76% of them present only once. Material: PBMCs. The TCR sequence derives from a man between 18 and 29 years old in good health and CMV-seronegative. This chain uses TRBV7-2 with TRBJ2-1; 11 bases align to TRBD2. In DNA form, the CDR3 reads TGTGCCAGCAGCTCTTTTAGCGGGAGGGGGCAGTTCTTC. Amino acid sequence: CASSSFSGRGQFF. Combining the CDR3 with reference TRBV7-2 and TRBJ2-1 gives the whole variable domain GAGVSQSPSNKVTEKGKDVELRCDPISGHTALYWYRQSLGQGLEFLIYFQGNSAPDKSGLPSDRFSAERTGGSVSTLTIQRTQQEDSAVYLCASSSFSGRGQFFGPGTRLTVL.